This T cell receptor beta chain was captured in a study of beta chain features in type 1 diabetes. The CDR3 is 16 amino acids. Germline-derived CDR1 and CDR2 are SGHDT and YYEEEE. Trimming shortened V by 2 bases and J by 7 bases, and 18 bases separated the two germline ends. The whole isolated RNA underwent reverse transcription, so sequencing captured expressed TCRB transcripts. The protocol was immunoSEQ multiplex PCR, while the TCRdb copy is restricted to in-frame clones and leaves out a portion. Counted here are about 150,000 clones, around a tenth occurring once; the ten biggest clones make up 0.45% to 0.5%. Study-wide findings and caveats: In comparison with healthy donors, patients had naive, central memory and Treg TCRB repertoires that appeared more similar. The question of HLA type influencing TCRB rearrangement was one that remained unresolved here. VDJ junctions from patients with type 1 diabetes contained fewer insertions and more deletions. Moderate yet significant TCRB CDR3 shortening was seen in Type 1 diabetes patients in all four CD4+ subsets.

This clone was seen only a few times. Its antigen is not identified. This TCR derives from a young man with type 1 diabetes. Material for sequencing was central memory CD4+ T cells from blood. The chain recombines TRBV5-6 with TRBJ1-4; D may be TRBD1 (5 bases). CDR3: CASSLTGGRGGEKLFF. Here the CDR3 DNA reads TGTGCCAGCAGCTTAACCGGAGGGAGGGGAGGTGAAAAACTGTTTTTT.